This T cell receptor beta chain is drawn from a study of beta chain features in type 1 diabetes. Findings and limits, study-wide: Researchers report that Type 1 diabetes patients had moderately but significantly shorter TCRB CDR3s across all four CD4+ subsets.

Expressed TCRB transcripts were sequenced, since all the RNA that had been isolated was reverse transcribed. Assay: immunoSEQ multiplex PCR; the TCRdb copy retains only in-frame clones and omits some. The sample consists of roughly 180,000 clones, 6.5% to 9.5% of them appearing once. This clone has more than one count but fewer than ten. What it binds is not known. The V and J ends lost 1 base and 3 bases respectively, with 9 bases between them. The CDR3 consists of 15 residues. From germline, CDR1 is SGHDN and CDR2 FVKESK. The TCR originated in a woman aged 40-49 years with type 1 diabetes. V is TRBV14 and J is TRBJ2-2; perhaps TRBD1 as D (5 bases). The sequenced sample was central memory CD4+ T cells from blood. In DNA, the CDR3 is TGTGCCAGCAGCCAAGGACAGACTCACACCGGGGAGCTGTTTTTT. Translated: CASSQGQTHTGELFF.